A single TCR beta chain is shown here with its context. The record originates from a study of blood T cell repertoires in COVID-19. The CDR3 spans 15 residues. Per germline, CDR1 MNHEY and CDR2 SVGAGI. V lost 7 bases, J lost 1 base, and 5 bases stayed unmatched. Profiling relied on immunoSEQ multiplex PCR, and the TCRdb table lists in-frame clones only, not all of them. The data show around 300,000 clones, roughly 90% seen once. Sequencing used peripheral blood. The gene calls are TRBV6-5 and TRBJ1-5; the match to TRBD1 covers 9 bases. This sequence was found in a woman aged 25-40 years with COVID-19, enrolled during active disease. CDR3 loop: CASKKTGGSNQPQHF. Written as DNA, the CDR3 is TGTGCCAGCAAGAAAACAGGGGGCAGCAATCAGCCCCAGCATTTT.